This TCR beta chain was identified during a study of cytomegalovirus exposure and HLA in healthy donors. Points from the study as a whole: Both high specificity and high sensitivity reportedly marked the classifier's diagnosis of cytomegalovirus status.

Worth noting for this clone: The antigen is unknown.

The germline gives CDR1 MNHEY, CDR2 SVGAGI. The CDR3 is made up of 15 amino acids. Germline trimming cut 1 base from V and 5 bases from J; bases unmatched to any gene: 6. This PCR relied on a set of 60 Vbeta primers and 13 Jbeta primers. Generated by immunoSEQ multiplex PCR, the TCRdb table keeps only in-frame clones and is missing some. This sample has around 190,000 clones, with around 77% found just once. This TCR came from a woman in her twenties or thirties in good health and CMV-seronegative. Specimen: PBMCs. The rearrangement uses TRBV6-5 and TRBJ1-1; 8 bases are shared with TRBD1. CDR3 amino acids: CASSYWKTGGTEAFF. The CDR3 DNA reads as TGTGCCAGCAGTTACTGGAAAACAGGGGGGACTGAAGCTTTCTTT.